Below are 16 T cell receptor beta chains sequenced from a single sample in a study of breast tumors, draining lymph nodes, adjacent tissues. Via MiXCR, TCRdb re-called the multiplex PCR reads, giving one row per CDR3 protein. The sample has approximately 120,000 distinct CDR3 sequences, around 21% seen once; the top ten hold roughly 2.2%. The lymph nodes were axillary draining lymph nodes from breast cancer patients. Sequences were obtained from axillary lymph node tissue. The receptors stem from a female donor with breast cancer. Some clones in this sample may be carry-over from other donors' samples.

In its sample, this clonotype was seen many times. The chain employs TRBV29-1 and TRBJ1-2; 7 nucleotides align to TRBD1. The CDR3 covers 15 residues. V gave up 5 bases and J gave up 0 bases; unmatched junction bases: 9. Germline assignment: CDR1 SQVTM and CDR2 ANQGSEA. The CDR3 loop is CSVTRGVSSNYGYTF. CDR3 bases: TGCAGCGTTACCAGGGGGGTCAGTTCTAACTATGGCTACACCTTC. The whole variable domain, filled in from reference TRBV29-1 and TRBJ1-2, reads SAVISQKPSRDICQRGTSLTIQCQVDSQVTMMFWYRQQPGQSLTLIATANQGSEATYESGFVIDKFPISRPNLTFSTLTVSNMSPEDSSIYLCSVTRGVSSNYGYTFGSGTRLTVV.

Concerning this clonotype: A single base separates this from a much larger clone, so it may be a read error. The rearrangement uses TRBV30 and TRBJ1-6; perhaps TRBD1 as D (6 bases). Germline V gene lookup returns CDR1 GTSNPN and CDR2 SVGIG (reference sequence). The CDR3 is 15 amino acids. The CDR3 loop reads CAWKLRGAYNSPLRF. DNA of the CDR3: TGTGCCTGGAAGCTCAGGGGCGCCTATAATTCACCCCTCCGCTTT.

The chain has TRBV28 and TRBJ1-4; the D is unclear. Trimming left V 0 bases short and J 8 bases short, with 13 bases between. Looked up from germline, CDR1 is MDHEN and CDR2 is SYDVKM. The CDR3 is 15 amino acids. In DNA form, the CDR3 reads TGTGCCAGCAGTTTATGGGGGTCGTCGGGGGAAAAACTGTTTTTT. The encoded protein is CASSLWGSSGEKLFF.

This chain links TRBV19 with TRBJ1-5; possibly TRBD1 for D (5 bases). The V gene lost 3 bases and the J gene lost 1 base, with 10 bases spanning the gap. This CDR3 contains 15 residues. Germline CDR1 reads LNHDA; CDR2 reads SQIVND (reference sequence). CDR3 loop: CASSIIGVSNQPQHF. CDR3 coding DNA: TGTGCCAGTAGTATCATAGGGGTCAGCAATCAGCCCCAGCATTTT. Together with reference TRBV19 and TRBJ1-5, the CDR3 gives the full variable domain: DGGITQSPKYLFRKEGQNVTLSCEQNLNHDAMYWYRQDPGQGLRLIYYSQIVNDFQKGDIAEGYSVSREKKESFPLTVTSAQKNPTAFYLCASSIIGVSNQPQHFGDGTRLSIL.

This clonotype showed up many times. The chain combines TRBV14 with TRBJ2-7; 8 nucleotides align to TRBD1. Germline V gene sequence: CDR1 SGHDN, CDR2 FVKESK. J gave up 0 bases and V 1 base, and 2 bases lay outside the gene matches. The length of the CDR3 is 15 residues. The CDR3 DNA reads as TGTGCCAGCAGCCAAGCTCAGGGGGCCTCCTACGAGCAGTACTTC. Translated: CASSQAQGASYEQYF.

This clonotype was observed many times. V usage is TRBV20-1 and J usage is TRBJ1-5, with 9 bases fitting TRBD1. The CDR3 extends over 15 amino acids. V was pared by 3 bases and J by 1 base, with 4 bases of the junction left unmatched. CDR1 and CDR2 from the germline V gene are DFQATT and SNEGSKA (reference sequence). This CDR3 reads CSARGTGRSNQPQHF. CDR3 DNA sequence: TGCAGTGCTAGGGGGACAGGGAGAAGCAATCAGCCCCAGCATTTT.

This clonotype was found many times. The chain links TRBV7-9 to TRBJ1-4; perhaps TRBD1 as D (5 bases). V lost 6 bases and J lost 2, with 10 bases in between. The CDR3 is 14 amino acids. CDR1 and CDR2 from the germline V gene are SEHNR and FQNEAQ (reference sequence). The CDR3 DNA reads as TGTGCCAGCAGGGGGCAAGCGACTAATGAAAAACTGTTTTTT. This gives the protein CASRGQATNEKLFF.

Ten or more counts support this clonotype. This chain links TRBV7-8 with TRBJ2-2; 9 bases line up with TRBD1. CDR3 length: 15 amino acids. Losses at the gene ends were 1 base for V and 3 bases for J; bases not matched to a gene: 0. From germline, CDR1 is SGHVS and CDR2 FQNEAQ. The CDR3 here is CASSLGQGDTGELFF. The CDR3 region has the DNA TGTGCCAGCAGCTTAGGACAGGGGGACACCGGGGAGCTGTTTTTT.

At least ten counts were recorded for this clonotype. V is TRBV20-1 and J is TRBJ2-7; the D gene could be TRBD1 or TRBD2 (5 bases each). This CDR3 region has 16 residues. CDR1 is DFQATT, CDR2 SNEGSKA, per germline (reference sequence). V dropped 7 bases and J dropped 1 base, with 23 bases sitting between them. CDR3 bases: TGCAGTGTTACCTCCTCTGGGGGTAGGCTTTCCTACGAGCAGTACTTC. This sequence encodes CSVTSSGGRLSYEQYF.

The gene calls are TRBV19 and TRBJ1-5, with TRBD1 identical over 8 bases. Germline assignment: CDR1 LNHDA and CDR2 SQIVND (reference sequence). The J segment lost 6 bases and the V segment lost 10 bases, leaving 8 bases of the junction unmatched. The CDR3 is made up of 13 amino acids. Here the CDR3 reads CANGQGDTQPQHF. CDR3 nucleotide sequence: TGTGCCAATGGACAGGGTGATACTCAGCCCCAGCATTTT.

In regard to this clonotype: As the CDR3 is not closed by the conserved phenylalanine or tryptophan, this likely results from a read error. DNA for the CDR3: TGTGCCAGCACCTTTGGGCCCGCTAACTATGGCTACACCCTC. Translation: CASTFGPANYGYTL. This rearrangement joins TRBV6-6 to TRBJ1-2; no definite D call. Germline V gene sequence: CDR1 MNHNY, CDR2 SVGAGI (reference sequence). Trimming took 7 bases from V and 0 from J, leaving 12 bases between them. The CDR3 is 14 amino acids.

This clonotype was observed at least ten times. The rearrangement joins TRBV20-1 to TRBJ2-3, with D possibly being TRBD2 (6 bases). The CDR3 is 14 amino acids. The V gene's germline CDR1 is DFQATT and CDR2 SNEGSKA (reference sequence). This CDR3 is CRSVRDFYTDTQYF. The CDR3 DNA reads TGCAGATCCGTCCGGGACTTTTACACAGATACGCAGTATTTT.

This clonotype has a count of ten or more. This chain connects TRBV9 to TRBJ1-5; TRBD1 is a possible D gene (5 bases). Germline values: CDR1 SGDLS, CDR2 YYNGEE. Trimming stripped 3 bases from V and 4 bases from J, with 14 bases between. The CDR3 runs to 15 residues. CDR3 loop: CASSGGATLNQPQHF. CDR3 sequence (DNA): TGTGCCAGCAGCGGAGGGGCGACACTAAATCAGCCCCAGCATTTT.

This clonotype was seen just once. This may arise from a read error, as a much more abundant clone is one base away. The J gene is TRBJ2-7, the V gene TRBV19, with D possibly matching TRBD1 (6 bases). CDR3 length: 15 residues. The germline V gene has CDR1 LNHDA and CDR2 SQIVND (reference sequence). The CDR3 DNA follows: TGTGCCAGTAGTAATAACAGGGAATCCTCCTACGAGCAGCACTTC. Protein: CASSNNRESSYEQHF.

This clonotype was observed a handful of times. The gene calls are TRBV4-1 and TRBJ1-3, with D possibly TRBD1 on 5 matching bases. The germline CDR1 and CDR2 sequences are MGHRA and YSYEKL. V shed 8 bases and J shed 0 bases, with 14 bases lying between them. The CDR3 sequence is 15 residues long. The CDR3 spells CASFRDGISGNTIYF. For the CDR3, the DNA is TGCGCCAGCTTTAGGGACGGAATCTCTGGAAACACCATATATTTT.

The table lists this clonotype with a few counts. This rearrangement joins TRBV19 to TRBJ2-2; 10 bases fit TRBD2. Germline V gene sequence: CDR1 LNHDA, CDR2 SQIVND (reference sequence). The CDR3 length is 16 residues. V lost 5 bases to trimming and J lost 1 base; unmatched junction nucleotides: 4. In DNA, the CDR3 is TGTGCCAGTAGTGCTCGGACTAGCGGGAACACCGGGGAGCTGTTTTTT. Translated: CASSARTSGNTGELFF.